The 26 T cell receptor beta chains listed next were all sequenced from one sample in a study of T cells in Graves' hyperthyroidism and ophthalmopathy. The source material, RNA transcripts, was used to amplify TCR beta CDR3 regions. The HTBI set primed first-round TCR CDR3 RT-PCR. MiXCR was run by TCRdb on the multiplex PCR reads, yielding one entry per CDR3 protein. The sample holds about 570,000 distinct CDR3 sequences, 13% to 15% seen once. The sequencing input was blood. The receptors come from a woman aged 40 to 50 with Graves' hyperthyroidism.

This clonotype showed up just a few times. The gene calls are TRBV5-1 and TRBJ2-1, with 10 positions matching TRBD2. In germline, CDR1 is SGHRS, CDR2 YFSETQ. The CDR3 is made up of 15 amino acids. The V segment lost 0 bases and the J segment 8 bases; nucleotides outside the gene matches: 5. The CDR3 region has the DNA TGCGCCAGCAGCTTGGAACTAGCGGGAAAGGATGAGCAGTTCTTC. Translating it yields CASSLELAGKDEQFF.

The genes are TRBV5-1 and TRBJ2-5, with a tentative D call TRBD2 (5 bases). V lost 5 bases and J lost 5, with 10 bases in between. The CDR3 consists of 12 residues. Looked up from germline, CDR1 is SGHRS and CDR2 is YFSETQ. CDR3 coding DNA: TGCGCCAGCAGGAGGGCTTTGGAGACCCAGTACTTC. Translated, it gives CASRRALETQYF.

This clonotype was recorded many times. The chain has TRBV10-3 and TRBJ2-3, with D possibly TRBD2 on 6 matching bases. Trimming removed 3 bases at V and 3 bases at J, with 19 bases between. This CDR3 is built from 17 residues. Germline V lookup: CDR1 ENHRY, CDR2 SYGVKD. The CDR3 protein is CAISETGASGLTDTQYF. The CDR3 DNA sequence: TGTGCCATCAGTGAAACCGGGGCAAGCGGGTTAACAGATACGCAGTATTTT.

The rearrangement uses TRBV4-1 and TRBJ1-3; unclear D gene. V lost 1 base to trimming and J lost 7 bases, with 11 bases between them. There are 14 residues in the CDR3. Germline V gene sequence: CDR1 MGHRA, CDR2 YSYEKL. The CDR3: CASSQGALTNTIYF. Here the CDR3 DNA reads TGCGCCAGCAGCCAAGGGGCCCTGACCAACACCATATATTTT.

In its sample, this clonotype was seen many times. The rearrangement uses TRBV28 and TRBJ1-1; D perhaps matches TRBD1 (5 bases). Trimming pared 1 base from V and 1 base from J, leaving 19 bases between. The germline V gene encodes CDR1 MDHEN and CDR2 SYDVKM. The CDR3 length is 18 residues. As DNA, the CDR3 is TGTGCCAGCAGTTTATTAGCTCGGACGGGGAGGGGGAACACTGAAGCTTTCTTT. Its translation: CASSLLARTGRGNTEAFF.

This clonotype has at least ten counts. V and J are TRBV3-1 and TRBJ2-3; perhaps TRBD2 as D (6 bases). CDR1 is LGHDT, CDR2 YNNKEL, per germline (reference sequence). Trimming cost V 1 base and J 0 bases, with 11 bases left between them. The CDR3 is made up of 16 amino acids. Here the CDR3 reads CASSQGSGESTDTQYF. CDR3 nucleotides: TGTGCCAGCAGCCAAGGGTCGGGAGAAAGCACAGATACGCAGTATTTT.

This clonotype was recorded at least ten times. V gene TRBV6-6 combines with J gene TRBJ1-1; a possible D gene is TRBD1 (5 bases). From germline, CDR1 is MNHNY and CDR2 SVGAGI (reference sequence). V lost 2 bases, J lost 0 bases, and 13 bases lay in between. The CDR3 spans 16 residues. The CDR3 sequence is CASSYGSGYMNTEAFF. CDR3 DNA: TGTGCCAGCAGTTACGGCTCAGGGTATATGAACACTGAAGCTTTCTTT.

This clonotype came up many times. V and J are TRBV7-9 and TRBJ2-1, with 10 nucleotides matching TRBD2. CDR3 length equals 17 residues. The J segment lost 2 bases and the V segment lost 0 bases, leaving 4 bases of the junction unmatched. Germline V CDR1 and CDR2: SEHNR, FQNEAQ (reference sequence). CDR3 nucleotides: TGTGCCAGCAGCTTAGCGTCAACTAGCGGGGCCTACAATGAGCAGTTCTTC. Protein: CASSLASTSGAYNEQFF.

Details on this clonotype: This may be a read error, as it is one base from a much larger clone. The V call is TRBV27, the J call TRBJ2-2; D may match TRBD1 or TRBD2 (5 bases each). The germline CDR1 and CDR2 sequences are MNHEY and SMNVEV (reference sequence). The ends were cut back, 2 bases at V and 3 bases at J, with 7 bases in the middle. CDR3 size: 14 residues. The CDR3 nucleotides are TGTGCCAGCAGTTTAGGGACGGACACCGGGGAGCTGTTTTTT. It encodes CASSLGTDTGELFF.

This chain links TRBV19 with TRBJ2-1; 10 bases are shared with TRBD2. Germline V gene sequence: CDR1 LNHDA, CDR2 SQIVND (reference sequence). The CDR3 contains 13 residues. The J segment lost 9 bases and the V segment lost 4 bases, leaving 3 bases of the junction unmatched. This CDR3 is CASSTAGGGEQFF. The CDR3 DNA reads TGTGCCAGTAGTACAGCGGGAGGGGGTGAGCAGTTCTTC.

This clonotype was counted ten times or more. The chain couples TRBV27 to TRBJ2-4; D might be TRBD1 (6 bases). CDR1 and CDR2 (germline): MNHEY, SMNVEV (reference sequence). The CDR3 covers 14 residues. V was shortened by 4 bases and J by 8 bases, with 15 bases between the two germline ends. CDR3 region: CASSSPGTFHIQYF. CDR3 nucleotide sequence: TGTGCCAGCAGTTCCCCCGGGACATTTCACATTCAGTACTTC.

This rearrangement joins TRBV7-9 to TRBJ2-5; TRBD2 aligns across 10 bases. Trimming removed 3 bases from V and 1 base from J; junction bases left unmatched: 8. The CDR3 spans 17 residues. The germline CDR1 and CDR2 sequences are SEHNR and FQNEAQ (reference sequence). Here the CDR3 DNA reads TGTGCCAGCAGCTTCACGGGACTAGCGAGCCTCCAAGAGACCCAGTACTTC. Translation gives CASSFTGLASLQETQYF.

This clonotype has at least ten counts. The V call is TRBV28, the J call TRBJ1-2, with D hard to call. The CDR3 is 11 residues long. Trimming took off 6 bases at V and 8 bases at J, with 10 bases between the two ends. The V gene's germline CDR1 is MDHEN and CDR2 SYDVKM. Here the CDR3 reads CASSLGIGYTF. Written as DNA, the CDR3 is TGTGCCAGCAGCCTCGGAATCGGCTACACCTTC.

This clonotype was seen at least ten times. This chain links TRBV30 with TRBJ2-6; D ambiguous. CDR3 size: 12 residues. Germline CDR1 and CDR2: GTSNPN and SVGIG (reference sequence). The V and J ends lost 1 base and 4 bases respectively, with 2 bases between them. The CDR3 DNA is TGTGCCTGGAGTGCCGGGGCCAACGTCCTGACTTTC. It codes for CAWSAGANVLTF.

This clonotype was detected ten times or more. V is TRBV12-3 or TRBV12-4 and J is TRBJ2-7; 9 bases line up with TRBD1. The V and J ends lost 3 bases and 5 bases, in that order; junction bases with no gene match: 20. The CDR3 loop spans 19 amino acids. The CDR3 spells CASSFGQGMFGPGWDEQYF. Here the CDR3 DNA reads TGTGCCAGCAGTTTTGGACAGGGGATGTTTGGCCCCGGATGGGACGAGCAGTACTTC.

This clonotype has a count of ten or more. This rearrangement joins TRBV27 to TRBJ1-4; D possibly corresponds to TRBD1 (5 bases). The CDR3 runs 17 residues. Germline loops: CDR1 MNHEY, CDR2 SMNVEV (reference sequence). V lost 1 base, J lost 5 bases, and 17 bases lay in between. CDR3 DNA sequence: TGTGCCAGCAGTTTATTCGGCCCCGGGACGGTGAATGAAAAACTGTTTTTT. Amino acid sequence: CASSLFGPGTVNEKLFF.

This clonotype came up many times. The chain recombines TRBV6-1 with TRBJ1-6; D is unresolved. Germline loops: CDR1 MNHNS, CDR2 SASEGT. The V end was cut by 4 bases, the J end by 4 bases, with 2 bases between. This CDR3 is 12 amino acids long. CDR3 protein: CASSAYNSPLHF. Here the CDR3 DNA reads TGTGCCAGCAGTGCATATAATTCACCCCTCCACTTT.

This clonotype was observed many times. The rearrangement joins TRBV7-9 to TRBJ2-7; 12 nucleotides line up with TRBD2. V trimming: 4 bases; J trimming: 1 base; junction bases outside the gene matches: 8. There are 17 residues in the CDR3. Germline V CDR1 and CDR2: SEHNR, FQNEAQ (reference sequence). CDR3 amino acids: CASSSPLTSGSSYEQYF. The CDR3 DNA is TGTGCCAGCAGCTCCCCTCTGACTAGCGGGAGTTCCTACGAGCAGTACTTC. The entire variable domain, with the rest obtained from reference TRBV7-9 and TRBJ2-7, is as follows: DTGVSQNPRHKITKRGQNVTFRCDPISEHNRLYWYRQTLGQGPEFLTYFQNEAQLEKSRLLSDRFSAERPKGSFSTLEIQRTEQGDSAMYLCASSSPLTSGSSYEQYFGPGTRLTVT.

This chain links TRBV7-9 with TRBJ1-2; TRBD1 might be the D (5 bases). V lost 5 bases and J lost 7, with 17 bases in between. The CDR3 consists of 14 residues. The germline gives CDR1 SEHNR, CDR2 FQNEAQ (reference sequence). The CDR3 region is CASSQGLGQSGYTF. In nucleotides, the CDR3 is TGTGCCAGCAGCCAAGGGCTGGGGCAGAGTGGCTACACCTTC.

This clonotype was counted at least ten times. This chain joins TRBV5-6 and TRBJ1-5; the D gene is possibly TRBD1 (6 bases). This CDR3 is 15 amino acids long. The germline V and J ends were trimmed by 0 bases and 1 base, with 8 bases remaining between them. Looked up from germline, CDR1 is SGHDT and CDR2 is YYEEEE. Here the CDR3 reads CASSLGTVSNQPQHF. The CDR3 region has the DNA TGTGCCAGCAGCTTGGGGACAGTCAGCAATCAGCCCCAGCATTTT. The full variable domain, in which reference TRBV5-6 and TRBJ1-5 provide the parts outside the CDR3, is DAGVTQSPTHLIKTRGQQVTLRCSPKSGHDTVSWYQQALGQGPQFIFQYYEEEERQRGNFPDRFSGHQFPNYSSELNVNALLLGDSALYLCASSLGTVSNQPQHFGDGTRLSIL.

The chain has TRBV6-1 and TRBJ1-5; D uncertain. This CDR3 comprises 11 residues. Trimming stripped 8 bases from V and 3 bases from J, with 5 bases between. The germline gives CDR1 MNHNS, CDR2 SASEGT. CDR3 region: CASGFNQPQHF. In DNA, the CDR3 is TGTGCCAGCGGGTTCAATCAGCCCCAGCATTTT.

This chain links TRBV28 with TRBJ1-3, with D perhaps TRBD1 (6 bases). Germline-derived CDR1 and CDR2 are MDHEN and SYDVKM. Trimming pared 5 bases from V and 4 bases from J, leaving 12 bases between. The CDR3 length is 14 residues. This chain's CDR3 is CASSTRGLGNTIYF. The CDR3 DNA reads TGTGCCAGCAGTACCAGGGGACTGGGAAACACCATATATTTT.

In its sample, this clonotype was seen many times. The rearrangement links TRBV12-3 or TRBV12-4 to TRBJ2-7, with D possibly being TRBD1 (5 bases). With 2 bases removed from V and 7 bases from J, the gap between germline ends came to 18 bases. CDR3 length: 15 amino acids. The CDR3 sequence is CASSLFGHGSGEQYF. In DNA form, the CDR3 reads TGTGCCAGCAGTTTATTCGGACACGGTTCGGGTGAGCAGTACTTC.

The V and J genes are TRBV6-1 and TRBJ1-2, with D unclear. Germline CDR1 reads MNHNS; CDR2 reads SASEGT. V was cut by 1 base and J by 1 base, with 13 bases left in between. CDR3 size: 16 residues. The CDR3 DNA reads as TGTGCCAGCAGTGAAGTAACAGCGAACTTTAACTATGGCTACACCTTC. Translation gives CASSEVTANFNYGYTF.

This rearrangement joins TRBV12-3 or TRBV12-4 to TRBJ2-2, with 7 bases aligning to TRBD2. There are 14 residues in the CDR3. Trimming cost V 3 bases and J 6 bases; bases outside gene matches: 4. This chain's CDR3 is CASSFGLEPGELFF. The CDR3 DNA follows: TGTGCCAGCAGTTTCGGACTAGAGCCCGGGGAGCTGTTTTTT.

There are many counts of this clonotype. The gene calls are TRBV12-3 or TRBV12-4 and TRBJ1-1; unclear D gene. CDR3 size: 16 residues. Trimming took off 3 bases at V and 0 bases at J, with 14 bases between the two ends. The CDR3 sequence is CASSFSHFPMNTEAFF. Here the CDR3 DNA reads TGTGCCAGCAGTTTCAGTCACTTCCCAATGAACACTGAAGCTTTCTTT.